This TCR beta chain originates from a study of blood T cells in healthy people across ages. Germline lookup yields CDR1 DFQATT and CDR2 SNEGSKA (reference sequence). The CDR3 is 13 residues long. Next came a second PCR, run for about 6 to 12 cycles, which used a sample-barcoded 5' primer along with a J-beta primer mix. A minimum of 2.5 million CDR3-containing paired-end reads was obtained for each sample. From the 5' RACE reads, TCRdb called clonotypes with MiXCR, one entry per CDR3 protein. This sample has more than 1.4 million distinct CDR3 sequences, with 42% found just once. As for this clonotype: Its antigen remains unknown. Germline is not matched at one junction end, which may reflect a read error.

General observations from the study: There were more naive CD4+ cells and higher diversity in long-lived donors than in aged donors.

PBMCs numbering at least 6 million were isolated per sample. RNA extraction gave at least 6 micrograms of total RNA per sample. The source material was blood. The TCR sequence derives from a woman aged 18-29 years in good health. V is TRBV20-1 and J is TRBJ2-5, with D possibly being TRBD2 (5 bases). The CDR3 DNA reads TGTAGTGCTAGAGAGTGGCGAGGGGAGACCCAGTACTTC. This encodes CSAREWRGETQYF.